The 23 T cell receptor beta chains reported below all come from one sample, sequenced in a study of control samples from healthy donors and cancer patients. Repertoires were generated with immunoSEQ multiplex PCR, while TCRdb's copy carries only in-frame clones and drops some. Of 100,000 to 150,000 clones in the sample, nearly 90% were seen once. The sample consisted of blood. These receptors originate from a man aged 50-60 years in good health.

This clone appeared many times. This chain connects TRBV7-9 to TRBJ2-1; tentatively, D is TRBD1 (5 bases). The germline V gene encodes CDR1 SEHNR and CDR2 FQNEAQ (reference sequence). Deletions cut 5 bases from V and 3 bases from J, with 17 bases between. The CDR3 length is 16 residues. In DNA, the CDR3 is TGTGCCAGCAGCGGCCAGGGTTTAGAAGACTACAATGAGCAGTTCTTC. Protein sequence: CASSGQGLEDYNEQFF.

The DNA for the CDR3 is TGTGCCAGCAGCTCGGGGACACTCTATGGCTACACCTTC. Encoded protein: CASSSGTLYGYTF. This rearrangement joins TRBV12-3 or TRBV12-4 to TRBJ1-2; perhaps TRBD1 as D (6 bases). The V end was cut by 6 bases, the J end by 4 bases, with 12 bases between. This CDR3 is 13 amino acids long.

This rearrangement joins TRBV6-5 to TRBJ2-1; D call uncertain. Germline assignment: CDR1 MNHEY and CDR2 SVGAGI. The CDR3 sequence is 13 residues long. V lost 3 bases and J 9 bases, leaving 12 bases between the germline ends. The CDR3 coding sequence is TGTGCCAGCAGTTATACAGACCCCGGTGAGCAGTTCTTC. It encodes CASSYTDPGEQFF.

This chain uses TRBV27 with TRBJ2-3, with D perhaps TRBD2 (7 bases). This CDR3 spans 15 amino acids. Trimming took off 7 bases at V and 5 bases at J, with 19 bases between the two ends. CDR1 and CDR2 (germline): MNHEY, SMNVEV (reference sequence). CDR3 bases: TGTGCCAGCACTCTGAATCGGGGGGCCCAAGATACGCAGTATTTT. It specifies CASTLNRGAQDTQYF.

The CDR3 region has the DNA TGTGCCAGCACCAGGGGGGGACAGGTCTCCTACGAGCAGTACTTC. Protein product: CASTRGGQVSYEQYF. The V gene is TRBV5-6, the J gene TRBJ2-7, with D tentatively TRBD1 (8 bases). The germline CDR1 and CDR2 sequences are SGHDT and YYEEEE. The CDR3 length is 15 residues. Between the trimmed V and J ends, which lost 6 bases and 0 bases, there was a span of 16 bases. Full variable domain (outside the CDR3, taken from reference TRBV5-6 and TRBJ2-7): DAGVTQSPTHLIKTRGQQVTLRCSPKSGHDTVSWYQQALGQGPQFIFQYYEEEERQRGNFPDRFSGHQFPNYSSELNVNALLLGDSALYLCASTRGGQVSYEQYFGPGTRLTVT.

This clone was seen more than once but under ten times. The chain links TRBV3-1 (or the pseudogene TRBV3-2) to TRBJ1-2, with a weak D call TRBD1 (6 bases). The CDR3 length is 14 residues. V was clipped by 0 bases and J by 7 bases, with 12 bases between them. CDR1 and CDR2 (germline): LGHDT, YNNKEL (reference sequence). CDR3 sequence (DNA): TGTGCCAGCAGCCAAGAATCGGGGGCTGTTGGCTACACCTTC. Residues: CASSQESGAVGYTF.

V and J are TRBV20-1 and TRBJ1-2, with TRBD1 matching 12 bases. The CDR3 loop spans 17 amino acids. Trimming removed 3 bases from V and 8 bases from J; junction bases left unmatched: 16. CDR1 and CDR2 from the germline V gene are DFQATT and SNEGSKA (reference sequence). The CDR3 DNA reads TGCAGTGCTAGTGGGACAGGGGGCGGTCTTTTTTCACTGGGCTACACCTTC. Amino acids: CSASGTGGGLFSLGYTF.

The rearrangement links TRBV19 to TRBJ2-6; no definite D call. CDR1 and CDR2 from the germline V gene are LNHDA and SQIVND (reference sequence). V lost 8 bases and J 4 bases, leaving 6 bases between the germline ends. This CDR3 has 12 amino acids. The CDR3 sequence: CASRAGANVLTF. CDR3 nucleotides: TGTGCCAGTCGTGCCGGGGCCAACGTCCTGACTTTC.

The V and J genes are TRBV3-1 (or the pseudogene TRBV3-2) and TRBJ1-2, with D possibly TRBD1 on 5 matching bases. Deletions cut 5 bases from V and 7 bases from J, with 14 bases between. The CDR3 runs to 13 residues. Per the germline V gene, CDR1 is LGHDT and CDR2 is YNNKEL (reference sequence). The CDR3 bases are TGTGCCAGCAGCGCGAGACAGTATCCTGGCTACACCTTC. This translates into CASSARQYPGYTF.

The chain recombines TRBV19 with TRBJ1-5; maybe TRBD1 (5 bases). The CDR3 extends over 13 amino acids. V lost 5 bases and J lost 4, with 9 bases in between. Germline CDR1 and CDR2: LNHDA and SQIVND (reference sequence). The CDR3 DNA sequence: TGTGCCAGTAGTTGGGGGACTAATCAGCCCCAGCATTTT. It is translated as CASSWGTNQPQHF.

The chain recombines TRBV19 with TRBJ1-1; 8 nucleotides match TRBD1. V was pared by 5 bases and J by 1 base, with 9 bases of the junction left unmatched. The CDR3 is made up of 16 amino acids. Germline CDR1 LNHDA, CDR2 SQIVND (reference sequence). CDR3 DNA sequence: TGTGCCAGTAGTCCCCGACAGGGGCGGGGGAACACTGAAGCTTTCTTT. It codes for CASSPRQGRGNTEAFF.

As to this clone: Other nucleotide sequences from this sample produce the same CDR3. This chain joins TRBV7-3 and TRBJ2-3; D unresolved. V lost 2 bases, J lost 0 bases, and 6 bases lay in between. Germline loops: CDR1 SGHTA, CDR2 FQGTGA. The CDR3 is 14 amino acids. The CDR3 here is CASSLSPSTDTQYF. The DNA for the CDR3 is TGTGCCAGCAGCTTATCCCCTAGCACAGATACGCAGTATTTT.

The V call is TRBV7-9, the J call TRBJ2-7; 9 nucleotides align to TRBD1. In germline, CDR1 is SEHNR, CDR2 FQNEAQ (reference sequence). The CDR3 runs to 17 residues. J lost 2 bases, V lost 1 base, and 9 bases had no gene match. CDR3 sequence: CASSLDPWDREPYEQYF. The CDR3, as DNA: TGTGCCAGCAGCTTAGACCCGTGGGACAGGGAACCCTACGAGCAGTACTTC.

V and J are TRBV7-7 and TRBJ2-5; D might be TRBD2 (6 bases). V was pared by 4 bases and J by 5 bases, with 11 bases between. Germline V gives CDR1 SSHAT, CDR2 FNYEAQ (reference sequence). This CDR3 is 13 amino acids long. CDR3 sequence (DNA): TGTGCCAGCAGCTCTGGAGGGACGGAGACCCAGTACTTC. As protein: CASSSGGTETQYF.

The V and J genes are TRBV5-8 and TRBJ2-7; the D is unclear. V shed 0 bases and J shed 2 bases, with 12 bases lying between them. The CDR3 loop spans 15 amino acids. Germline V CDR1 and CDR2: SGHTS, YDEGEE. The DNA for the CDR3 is TGTGCCAGCAGCTTGGCCAGGATGGCTGCCTACGAGCAGTACTTC. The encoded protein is CASSLARMAAYEQYF. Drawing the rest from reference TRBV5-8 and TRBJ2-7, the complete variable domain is EAGVTQSPTHLIKTRGQQATLRCSPISGHTSVYWYQQALGLGLQFLLWYDEGEERNRGNFPPRFSGRQFPNYSSELNVNALELEDSALYLCASSLARMAAYEQYFGPGTRLTVT.

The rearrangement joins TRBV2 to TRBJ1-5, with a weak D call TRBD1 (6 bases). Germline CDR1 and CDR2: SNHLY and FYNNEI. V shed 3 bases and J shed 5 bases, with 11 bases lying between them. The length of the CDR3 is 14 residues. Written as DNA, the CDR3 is TGTGCCAGCAGTGAGGGGACATTTTATCAGCCCCAGCATTTT. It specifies CASSEGTFYQPQHF.

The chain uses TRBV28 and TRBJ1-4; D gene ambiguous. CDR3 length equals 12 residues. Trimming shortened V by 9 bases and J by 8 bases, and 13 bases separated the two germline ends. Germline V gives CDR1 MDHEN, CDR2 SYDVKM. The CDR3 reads CASAGPNEKLFF. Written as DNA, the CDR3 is TGTGCCAGTGCCGGGCCGAACGAAAAACTGTTTTTT.

CDR3 residues: CAWSLQQATNTGELFF. The CDR3 region has the DNA TGTGCCTGGAGTCTCCAACAGGCGACGAACACCGGGGAGCTGTTTTTT. The chain recombines TRBV30 with TRBJ2-2, with D maybe TRBD1 (5 bases). Looked up from germline, CDR1 is GTSNPN and CDR2 is SVGIG (reference sequence). This CDR3 region has 16 residues. Between the trimmed V and J ends, which lost 2 bases and 0 bases, there was a span of 13 bases.

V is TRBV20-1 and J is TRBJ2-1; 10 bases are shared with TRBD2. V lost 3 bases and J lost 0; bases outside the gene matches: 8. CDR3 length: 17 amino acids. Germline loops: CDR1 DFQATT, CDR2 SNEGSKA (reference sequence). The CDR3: CSASISGGPSSYNEQFF. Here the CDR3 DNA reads TGCAGTGCTAGTATTAGCGGGGGGCCCAGCTCCTACAATGAGCAGTTCTTC.

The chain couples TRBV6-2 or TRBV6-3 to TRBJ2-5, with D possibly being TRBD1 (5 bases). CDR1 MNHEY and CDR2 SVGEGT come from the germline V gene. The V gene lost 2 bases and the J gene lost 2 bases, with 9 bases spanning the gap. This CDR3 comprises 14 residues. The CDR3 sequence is CASSYDSWQETQYF. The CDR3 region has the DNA TGTGCCAGCAGTTACGACAGCTGGCAAGAGACCCAGTACTTC.

CDR3 DNA: TGTGCCAGCTCACCGGAACTGGGTGAAGCTTTCTTT. Encoded protein: CASSPELGEAFF. The chain carries TRBV18 and TRBJ1-1; D is uncertain. Germline CDR1 is KGHSH and CDR2 is LQKENI. The length of the CDR3 is 12 residues. V was cut by 3 bases and J by 7 bases, with 9 bases left in between.

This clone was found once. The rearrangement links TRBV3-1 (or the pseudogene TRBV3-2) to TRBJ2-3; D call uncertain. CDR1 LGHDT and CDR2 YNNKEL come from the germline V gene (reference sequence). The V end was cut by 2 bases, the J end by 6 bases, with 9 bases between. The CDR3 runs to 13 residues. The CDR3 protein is CASSQLGKDTQYF. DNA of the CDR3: TGTGCCAGCAGCCAACTGGGTAAGGATACGCAGTATTTT.

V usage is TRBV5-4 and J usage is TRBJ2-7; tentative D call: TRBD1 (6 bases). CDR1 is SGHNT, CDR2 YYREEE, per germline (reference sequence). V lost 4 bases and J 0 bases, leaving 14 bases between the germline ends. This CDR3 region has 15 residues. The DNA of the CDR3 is TGTGCCAGCAGCCCCCGGCAGGACAGCTCCTACGAGCAGTACTTC. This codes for CASSPRQDSSYEQYF.